The rows below give T cell receptor beta chains drawn from one sample of a study of blood T cell repertoires in COVID-19. Sequencing was performed with immunoSEQ multiplex PCR; in TCRdb, only in-frame clones are kept and a portion is missing. The profile shows 500,000 to 600,000 clones, about 89% of them singletons. Sequencing was carried out using peripheral blood. These receptors all stem from a woman aged 50 to 65 with COVID-19, enrolled during active disease. CDR3s include the opening cysteine and the closing phenylalanine or tryptophan. The D gene is left open where the match is weak. Clone size, where shown, is once, few, many, or a class for clones that have expanded.

d_gene	v_gene	j_gene	abundance	CDR3nt	CDR3aa
TRBD2	TRBV4-1	TRBJ2-5	NA	TGCGCCAGCAGCGCCACTGGACTAGCGGGGCCAGGAGAGACCCAGTACTTC	CASSATGLAGPGETQYF
TRBD1	TRBV7-2	TRBJ2-3	NA	TGTGCCAGCAGCATTACCGGGACAGGGTATCGGGATACGCAGTATTTT	CASSITGTGYRDTQYF
TRBD2	TRBV24-1	TRBJ2-3	NA	TGTGCCACCAGTGAGCTAGGACTAGCGGGCACAGATACGCAGTATTTT	CATSELGLAGTDTQYF
TRBD1	TRBV2	TRBJ1-2	once	TGTGCCAGCAATCTACTGTGGGGGACAGGGTATGGCTACACCTTC	CASNLLWGTGYGYTF
TRBD1	TRBV11-2	TRBJ2-5	NA	TGTGCCAGCAGCGACTGGGACAGGGGGCAGGAGACCCAGTACTTC	CASSDWDRGQETQYF
NA	TRBV5-1	TRBJ1-4	NA	TGCGCCAGCAGCTTGGGCCAGGTAGCGGAAAAACTGTTTTTT	CASSLGQVAEKLFF
NA	TRBV21-1	TRBJ2-7	few	TGTGCCAGCAGCAAAGATCCGGGGGACGATTTAGTACCGTACGAGCAGTACTTC	CASSKDPGDDLVPYEQYF
TRBD1	TRBV5-6	TRBJ1-5	NA	TGTGCCAGCAGCCCGAGACAGGGCCGGGATCAGCCCCAGCATTTT	CASSPRQGRDQPQHF
TRBD1	TRBV3-1/TRBV3-2	TRBJ2-3	NA	TGTGCCAGCAGCCGGGACAGGGGGCATGAGGGCACAGATACGCAGTATTTT	CASSRDRGHEGTDTQYF
NA	TRBV7-8	TRBJ2-1	once	TGTGCCAGCAGCCTCGAGGACTGGGTCGGTGAGCAGTTCTTC	CASSLEDWVGEQFF
NA	TRBV27	TRBJ2-7	NA	TGTGCCAGCAGCCCTCTCGCCAAGAGGGTTCTCTACGAGCAGTACTTC	CASSPLAKRVLYEQYF
NA	TRBV6-6	TRBJ2-6	NA	TGTGCCAGCAGTCCCCAACAGGGATTCTCTGGGGCCAACGTCCTGACTTTC	CASSPQQGFSGANVLTF
TRBD1	TRBV7-6	TRBJ1-2	NA	TGTGCCAGCACCCTTCAATTCCTGGGACAGGGGGCAGGCGGCTACACCTTC	CASTLQFLGQGAGGYTF
TRBD2	TRBV5-6	TRBJ2-7	NA	TGTGCCAGCAGCGGTCAGGGAGGGGCCTACGAGCAGTACTTC	CASSGQGGAYEQYF
NA	TRBV5-1	TRBJ2-1	NA	TGCGCCAGCAGCTTGGCCATTTTCCTTGGGGGCCCTAGCTCCTACAATGAGCAGTTCTTC	CASSLAIFLGGPSSYNEQFF
TRBD2	TRBV11-3	TRBJ2-1	few	TGTGCCAGCAGCTTAACGGGCAGCGGGGGGCGGGCTGAGCAGTTCTTC	CASSLTGSGGRAEQFF
NA	TRBV7-6	TRBJ1-1	NA	TGTGCCAGCAGCTTAGGGACGGGAACTGAAGCTTTCTTT	CASSLGTGTEAFF
TRBD1	TRBV4-2	TRBJ1-1	once	TGTGCCAGCAGCCGGACAGGGGAGAACACTGAAGCTTTCTTT	CASSRTGENTEAFF
NA	TRBV3-1/TRBV3-2	TRBJ1-4	NA	TGTGCCAGCAGCCCAAGACAGAGTAATGAAAAACTGTTTTTT	CASSPRQSNEKLFF
NA	TRBV7-8	TRBJ1-1	NA	TGTGCCAGCAGCTTAGTTTCCTATGAAGCTTTCTTT	CASSLVSYEAFF
NA	TRBV24-1	TRBJ2-3	NA	TGTGCCACCAGTCTGAGTCTCGGCACAGATACGCAGTATTTT	CATSLSLGTDTQYF
NA	TRBV13	TRBJ1-2	NA	TGTGCCAGCAGCTTCAGTACGACTATGGGAGGCTACACCTTC	CASSFSTTMGGYTF
NA	TRBV3-1/TRBV3-2	TRBJ1-1	NA	TGTGCCAGCAGCCCTAACCTGAACACTGAAGCTTTCTTT	CASSPNLNTEAFF
NA	TRBV19	TRBJ1-5	NA	TGTGCCAGTAGTATATCCGCGGGTCAGCCCCAGCATTTT	CASSISAGQPQHF
NA	TRBV6-4	TRBJ1-6	NA	TGTGCCAGCACCCCTCAAGCCGGGTCACCCCTCCACTTT	CASTPQAGSPLHF
NA	TRBV24-1	TRBJ1-1	once	TGTGCCACCAGTGATTCCTTATTCGGTGAAGCTTTCTTT	CATSDSLFGEAFF
NA	TRBV5-5	TRBJ2-3	NA	TGTGCCAGCAGCTTAGGAGGGTCCGGCACAGATACGCAGTATTTT	CASSLGGSGTDTQYF
NA	TRBV2	TRBJ1-2	few	TGTGCCAGCAGTGACAGTCCAGCTAACTATGGCTACACCTTC	CASSDSPANYGYTF
NA	TRBV10-2	TRBJ1-2	NA	TGCGCCAGCAGTCCCACAGGTTCGAACTATGGCTACACCTTC	CASSPTGSNYGYTF
NA	TRBV10-1	TRBJ2-7	NA	TGCGCCAGGGCGGGACAGCCACGCTACGAGCAGTACTTC	CARAGQPRYEQYF
TRBD1	TRBV29-1	TRBJ2-7	NA	TGCAGCCCCTCGGCGGACAGGTACTCCTACGAGCAGTACTTC	CSPSADRYSYEQYF
TRBD1	TRBV11-2	TRBJ1-4	NA	TGTGCCAGCAGCTTAGATCCCACAGGGGGCGAAAAACTGTTTTTT	CASSLDPTGGEKLFF
NA	TRBV27	TRBJ1-1	NA	TGTGCCAGCAGGTTGATGGGGTTCGGGGACACTGAAGCTTTCTTT	CASRLMGFGDTEAFF
NA	TRBV5-1	TRBJ1-1	NA	TGCGCCAGCAGCTTAGAGGGTAACACTGAAGCTTTCTTT	CASSLEGNTEAFF
TRBD1	TRBV5-6	TRBJ1-5	NA	TGTGCCAGCAGCTCCGGGACAGGGGCTCAGCCCCAGCATTTT	CASSSGTGAQPQHF
NA	TRBV3-1/TRBV3-2	TRBJ1-2	NA	TGTGCCAGCAGCCAAGGGAAGCGCGGCTACACCTTC	CASSQGKRGYTF
TRBD1	TRBV5-1	TRBJ2-2	NA	TGCGCCACCCGACAGGGAAACACCGGGGAGCTGTTTTTT	CATRQGNTGELFF
TRBD1	TRBV5-1	TRBJ2-1	NA	TGCGCCAGCAGCTTGGTAACGGGACAGGCCAATGAGCAGTTCTTC	CASSLVTGQANEQFF
NA	TRBV7-9	TRBJ1-1	NA	TGTGCCAGCAGCTTGGGTTATATCGGGACTGAAGCTTTCTTT	CASSLGYIGTEAFF
TRBD1	TRBV4-1	TRBJ1-1	few	TGCGCCAGCAGCCCGGGACAGGGGGCGAAAACTGAAGCTTTCTTT	CASSPGQGAKTEAFF
TRBD1	TRBV27	TRBJ2-1	once	TGTGCCAGCACCTCGGACAGGGTCGGTGGAAATGAGCAGTTCTTC	CASTSDRVGGNEQFF
NA	TRBV6-5	TRBJ2-2	NA	TGTGCCAGCCCCGGGACACTGAACACCGGGGAGCTGTTTTTT	CASPGTLNTGELFF
TRBD1	TRBV12-3/TRBV12-4	TRBJ1-2	NA	TGTGCCAGCAGTCTGACAGGGGCAAGAGGCTACACCTTC	CASSLTGARGYTF
NA	TRBV28	TRBJ2-5	once	TGTGCCAGCAGTTCATACCAGACAGAACAAGAGACCCAGTACTTC	CASSSYQTEQETQYF
NA	TRBV3-1/TRBV3-2	TRBJ2-2	many	TGTGCCAGCAGCCAAGAAGTAAGGGGAACCGGGGAGCTGTTTTTT	CASSQEVRGTGELFF
NA	TRBV19	TRBJ1-3	NA	TGTGCCAGTAGTGTGGACAACCCTGGAAACACCATATATTTT	CASSVDNPGNTIYF
NA	TRBV6-5	TRBJ1-1	few	TGTGCCAGCATAGTGGACGGGGGAGACACTGAAGCTTTCTTT	CASIVDGGDTEAFF